This T cell receptor beta chain was sequenced for a study of OX40 agonist ivuxolimab in advanced cancers. Whole-study findings and limits: More expanded clones were found, on average, in CD8+ than in CD4+ T cells. Determination of antigen specificity was not performed for the expanded peripheral T cells.

Some clones are missing from TCRdb's copy, which holds only in-frame ones; the method was immunoSEQ multiplex PCR. The data contain some 150,000 clones, about nine tenths of them seen just once; the ten biggest clones take up about 1.1%. No patient had autoimmune disease or received systemic immunosuppression. With respect to this clone: The target antigen is unknown.

This CDR3 contains 15 residues. V was clipped by 7 bases and J by 6 bases; unmatched bases: 6. The germline CDR1 and CDR2 sequences are MNHNY and SVGAGI (reference sequence). The V gene is TRBV6-6, the J gene TRBJ2-1, with 13 bases that match TRBD2. This sequence was found in an adult with an advanced solid tumor such as melanoma, head and neck, liver or kidney cancer. Specimen: CD4+ or CD8+ T cells sorted from blood, collected in a trial of the OX40 agonist ivuxolimab. CDR3 sequence (DNA): TGTGCCAGCATCACCGGGACTAGCGGGATCAATGAGCAGTTCTTC. Translated: CASITGTSGINEQFF.